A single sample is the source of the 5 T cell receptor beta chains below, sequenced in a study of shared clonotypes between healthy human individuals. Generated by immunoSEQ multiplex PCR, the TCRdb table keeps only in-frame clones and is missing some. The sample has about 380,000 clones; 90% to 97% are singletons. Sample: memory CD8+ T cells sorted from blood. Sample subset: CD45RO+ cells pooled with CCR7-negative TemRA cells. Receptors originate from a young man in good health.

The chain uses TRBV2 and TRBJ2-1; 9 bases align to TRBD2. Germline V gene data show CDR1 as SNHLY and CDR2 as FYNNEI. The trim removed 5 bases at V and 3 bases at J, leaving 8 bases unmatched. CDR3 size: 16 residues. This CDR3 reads CASSNLGTSRYNEQFF. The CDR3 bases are TGTGCCAGCAGTAATCTCGGGACTAGCCGCTACAATGAGCAGTTCTTC. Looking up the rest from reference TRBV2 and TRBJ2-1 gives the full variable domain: EPEVTQTPSHQVTQMGQEVILRCVPISNHLYFYWYRQILGQKVEFLVSFYNNEISEKSEIFDDQFSVERPDGSNFTLKIRSTKLEDSAMYFCASSNLGTSRYNEQFFGPGTRLTVL.

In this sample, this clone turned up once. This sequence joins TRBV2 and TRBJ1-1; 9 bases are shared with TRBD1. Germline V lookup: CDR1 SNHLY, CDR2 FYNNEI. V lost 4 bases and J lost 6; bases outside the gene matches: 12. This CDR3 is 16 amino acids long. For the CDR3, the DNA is TGTGCCAGCAGTGGGTTCACAGGGGGCGGGGGTTCTGAAGCTTTCTTT. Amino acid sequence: CASSGFTGGGGSEAFF.

The CDR3 protein is CASSPYGTSGEQYNEQFF. CDR3 nucleotides: TGTGCCAGCAGCCCCTACGGGACTAGCGGGGAACAATACAATGAGCAGTTCTTC. The chain has TRBV4-2 and TRBJ2-1; 13 bases are a match to TRBD2. V gave up 4 bases and J gave up 4 bases; unmatched junction bases: 10. Germline V gives CDR1 LGHNA, CDR2 YNFKEQ. The CDR3 consists of 18 residues.

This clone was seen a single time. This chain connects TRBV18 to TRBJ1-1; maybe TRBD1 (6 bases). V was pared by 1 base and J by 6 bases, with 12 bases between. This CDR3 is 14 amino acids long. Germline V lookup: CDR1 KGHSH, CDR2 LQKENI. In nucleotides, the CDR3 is TGTGCCAGCTCACCACAGGCCAGGGGTTCTGAAGCTTTCTTT. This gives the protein CASSPQARGSEAFF.

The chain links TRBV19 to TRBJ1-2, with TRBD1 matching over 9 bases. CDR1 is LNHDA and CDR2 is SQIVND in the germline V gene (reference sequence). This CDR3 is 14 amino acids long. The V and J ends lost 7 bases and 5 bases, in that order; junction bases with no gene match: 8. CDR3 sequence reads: CASTHSTGGYGYTF. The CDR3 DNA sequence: TGTGCCAGTACCCACTCGACAGGGGGGTATGGCTACACCTTC. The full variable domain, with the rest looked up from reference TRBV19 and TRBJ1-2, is DGGITQSPKYLFRKEGQNVTLSCEQNLNHDAMYWYRQDPGQGLRLIYYSQIVNDFQKGDIAEGYSVSREKKESFPLTVTSAQKNPTAFYLCASTHSTGGYGYTFGSGTRLTVV.